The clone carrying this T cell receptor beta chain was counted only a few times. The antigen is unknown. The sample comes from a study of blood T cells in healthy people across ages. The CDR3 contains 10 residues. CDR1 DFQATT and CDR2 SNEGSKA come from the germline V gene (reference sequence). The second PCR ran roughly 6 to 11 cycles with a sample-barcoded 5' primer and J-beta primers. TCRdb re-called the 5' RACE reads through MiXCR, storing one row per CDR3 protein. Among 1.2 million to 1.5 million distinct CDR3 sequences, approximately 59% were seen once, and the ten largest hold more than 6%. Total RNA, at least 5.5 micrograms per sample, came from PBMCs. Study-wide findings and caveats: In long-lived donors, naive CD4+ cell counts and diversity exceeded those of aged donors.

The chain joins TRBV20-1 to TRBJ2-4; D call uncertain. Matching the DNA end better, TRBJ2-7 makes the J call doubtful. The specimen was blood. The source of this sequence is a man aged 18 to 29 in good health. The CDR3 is CSAFSYEQYF. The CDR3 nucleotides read TGCAGTGCTTTTAGCTACGAGCAGTACTTC.